Below are 4 T cell receptor beta chains sequenced from a single sample in a study of shared clonotypes between healthy human individuals. Naive CD8 isolation took CD45RO-negative cells positively selected for CCR7 and excluded terminally differentiated effector memory CD45RA+ cells. Clones were read by immunoSEQ multiplex PCR, and TCRdb kept only the in-frame ones, dropping some. The table includes roughly 1,800,000 clones, about 95% detected once. Source material: naive CD8+ T cells sorted from blood. Every receptor here comes from a young man in good health.

The CDR3 sequence: CASRTSGEAGELFF. The CDR3 DNA is TGTGCCAGCAGGACTAGCGGGGAAGCCGGGGAGCTGTTTTTT. The chain joins TRBV6-5 to TRBJ2-2; 11 nucleotides line up with TRBD2. CDR1 and CDR2 from the germline V gene are MNHEY and SVGAGI. The CDR3 totals 14 residues. The V and J ends lost 6 bases and 6 bases, in that order; junction bases with no gene match: 3.

The chain employs TRBV4-1 and TRBJ2-5; D is undetermined. The CDR3 loop spans 15 amino acids. Germline V gene lookup returns CDR1 MGHRA and CDR2 YSYEKL. V lost 0 bases and J lost 2, with 10 bases in between. CDR3 loop: CASSQEQYLQETQYF. The CDR3 DNA follows: TGCGCCAGCAGCCAAGAGCAGTACCTACAAGAGACCCAGTACTTC.

The V call is TRBV7-9, the J call TRBJ1-6, with D possibly TRBD1 on 5 matching bases. V lost 3 bases, J lost 1 base, and 7 bases lay in between. The CDR3 covers 15 residues. Germline V gives CDR1 SEHNR, CDR2 FQNEAQ (reference sequence). The CDR3 sequence is CASSLDTSYNSPLHF. In DNA, the CDR3 is TGTGCCAGCAGCTTGGACACTTCCTATAATTCACCCCTCCACTTT.

About this clone: The same CDR3 is also encoded by other DNA sequences in this sample. V usage is TRBV7-9 and J usage is TRBJ2-7; D not resolved. CDR3 length: 14 residues. The V gene lost 0 bases and the J gene lost 2 bases, with 8 bases spanning the gap. Germline V gene data show CDR1 as SEHNR and CDR2 as FQNEAQ (reference sequence). The CDR3 protein is CASSLAGFAYEQYF. CDR3 nucleotide sequence: TGTGCCAGCAGCTTAGCGGGGTTTGCCTACGAGCAGTACTTC.